Listed below are T cell receptor beta chains from one sample, sequenced in a study of T cells in localized non-small cell lung cancer. Profiled with immunoSEQ multiplex PCR; TCRdb holds only in-frame clones, not every one. The sample lists tens of thousands of clones; about 85% were seen once. The sequencing used peripheral blood, collected before any cancer treatment. The receptors here all came from a female donor older than 55 with stage II squamous cell lung carcinoma. Both conserved end residues are part of each CDR3. A D gene is named only where the DNA matches it firmly.

TRBV29-1	TRBD1	TRBJ2-7	CSVEDWGQGNEQYF
TRBV4-3	-	TRBJ2-1	CASSNRAAEQFF
TRBV6-4	TRBD2	TRBJ2-3	CASSGGSGSPTDTQYF
TRBV5-6	-	TRBJ1-2	CASSLDRDYGYTF
TRBV19	-	TRBJ1-1	CASGGEGRWTEAFF
TRBV14	-	TRBJ1-2	CASSLLDLAGYTF
TRBV4-2	TRBD1	TRBJ1-2	CASSQLDRAGGYTF
TRBV29-1	-	TRBJ1-3	CSVQTSGSSGNTIYF
TRBV5-4	-	TRBJ1-2	CASSLGGVGGYTF
TRBV10-3	TRBD1	TRBJ1-2	CAISEPGQGRYGYTF
TRBV5-1	-	TRBJ1-3	CASSLDTGGNTIYF
TRBV5-5	-	TRBJ2-2	CASSLGATTGELFF
TRBV6-4	-	TRBJ1-5	CASSEGANQPQHF
TRBV27	-	TRBJ2-5	CASSWGLGGAGETQYF
TRBV10-2	TRBD2	TRBJ2-2	CASRASGVGELFF
TRBV11-2	-	TRBJ2-1	CASSLDSGLRLNEQFF
TRBV6-6	-	TRBJ1-5	CASTYRQDSNQPQHF
TRBV30	-	TRBJ1-5	CAWSVLGPNQPQHF
TRBV6-5	-	TRBJ1-1	CASSIRVRNTEAFF
TRBV7-9	-	TRBJ2-1	CASSVRDSLYNEQFF
TRBV19	TRBD1	TRBJ1-1	CASSLKLTGRSTEAFF
TRBV7-9	-	TRBJ2-7	CASSLRERSSYEQYF
TRBV4-1	-	TRBJ1-2	CASSLPTEGGYTF
TRBV9	TRBD2	TRBJ2-2	CASTSGGFANTGELFF
TRBV18	TRBD1	TRBJ2-1	CASSPRQGDYNEQFF
TRBV5-1	TRBD1	TRBJ1-1	CASSLEGGPNTEAFF
TRBV9	-	TRBJ1-6	CASSPEASSYNSPLHF
TRBV5-6	-	TRBJ1-3	CASSSQGLSGNTIYF